The next 10 T cell receptor beta chains were all read from a single sample in a study of identical twins. MiXCR, applied by TCRdb to the 5' RACE reads, yields one record per CDR3 protein. Of about 210,000 distinct CDR3 sequences in the sample, approximately 9% were seen once. The sequenced sample consisted of memory (CD45RO+) T cells sorted from blood. Every receptor here comes from a young woman in good health.

This sequence joins TRBV5-1 and TRBJ2-2; weak D call: TRBD2 (5 bases). CDR3 length: 14 amino acids. Germline assignment: CDR1 SGHRS and CDR2 YFSETQ. Deletions cut 7 bases from V and 0 bases from J, with 10 bases between. The CDR3 protein is CASSGVANTGELFF. CDR3 coding DNA: TGCGCCAGCTCCGGGGTCGCGAACACCGGGGAGCTGTTTTTT.

Remarks on this clonotype: At one end the junction does not follow the germline gene, possibly because of a read error. The V call is TRBV7-2, the J call TRBJ2-7; tentatively, D is TRBD1 (6 bases). Germline-derived CDR1 and CDR2 are SGHTA and FQGNSA. The CDR3 has 13 residues. CDR3 sequence (DNA): TGCGCCAGCAGCTTAGAGCAGGGGCGTGAGCAGTACTTC. This encodes CASSLEQGREQYF.

This clonotype was counted many times. The genes are TRBV3-1 and TRBJ1-6; weak D call: TRBD1 (6 bases). The CDR3 spans 13 residues. V shed 6 bases and J shed 7 bases, with 10 bases lying between them. Looked up from germline, CDR1 is LGHDT and CDR2 is YNNKEL (reference sequence). This CDR3 reads CASSRTANSPLHF. CDR3 DNA sequence: TGTGCCAGCAGTCGGACAGCCAATTCACCCCTCCACTTT.

The chain is built from TRBV7-9 and TRBJ2-1; possibly TRBD2 for D (7 bases). This CDR3 comprises 15 residues. The V end lost 1 base, the J end lost 8 bases, and 15 bases lay between the germline ends. Germline loops: CDR1 SEHNR, CDR2 FQNEAQ (reference sequence). CDR3 amino acids: CASSLGRGGSDEQFF. The CDR3 coding sequence is TGTGCCAGCAGCTTAGGCCGCGGGGGCAGCGATGAGCAGTTCTTC.

The chain joins TRBV10-1 to TRBJ2-2, with D possibly TRBD1 on 5 matching bases. This CDR3 spans 14 amino acids. Between the trimmed V and J ends, which lost 6 bases and 6 bases, there was a span of 14 bases. Germline assignment: CDR1 WNHNN and CDR2 SYGVQD (reference sequence). CDR3 nucleotides: TGCGCCAGCAGCACAGGATCTTGGGCCGGGGAGCTGTTTTTT. Translating it yields CASSTGSWAGELFF.

The V and J genes are TRBV9 and TRBJ2-1; 10 bases agree with TRBD2. Germline V CDR1 and CDR2: SGDLS, YYNGEE. V shed 0 bases, J shed 4 bases, and the junction held 1 base outside the gene matches. The CDR3 totals 15 residues. The CDR3 nucleotides are TGTGCCAGCAGCGTAGAACTAGCGGGATACAATGAGCAGTTCTTC. It translates to CASSVELAGYNEQFF. The full variable domain, its missing parts supplied by reference TRBV9 and TRBJ2-1, is DSGVTQTPKHLITATGQRVTLRCSPRSGDLSVYWYQQSLDQGLQFLIQYYNGEERAKGNILERFSAQQFPDLHSELNLSSLELGDSALYFCASSVELAGYNEQFFGPGTRLTVL.

This clonotype occurred many times. The chain employs TRBV5-1 and TRBJ2-4, with TRBD1 matching 7 bases. With 5 bases clipped from V and 1 base from J, the junction kept 3 bases outside the gene matches. This CDR3 spans 14 amino acids. Germline V lookup: CDR1 SGHRS, CDR2 YFSETQ. CDR3: CASSPTGAKNIQYF. As DNA, the CDR3 is TGCGCCAGCAGTCCGACAGGGGCCAAAAACATTCAGTACTTC.

Written as DNA, the CDR3 is TGTGCCAGCAGCTTGTGGGGACAGGGGAACACTGAAGCTTTCTTT. Encoded protein: CASSLWGQGNTEAFF. This rearrangement joins TRBV5-5 to TRBJ1-1; 9 bases fit TRBD1. Trimming at V came to 1 base and at J to 1 base, leaving 2 bases not matched to a gene. In germline, CDR1 is SGHKS, CDR2 YYEKEE (reference sequence). CDR3 size: 15 residues.

This clonotype has only a few counts. The CDR3 sequence: CASGWTVNSLGYGYTF. Here the CDR3 DNA reads TGTGCCAGCGGGTGGACAGTGAACAGCCTCGGGTATGGCTACACCTTC. The chain uses TRBV28 and TRBJ1-2; TRBD1 might be the D (6 bases). CDR1 and CDR2 (germline): MDHEN, SYDVKM. The length of the CDR3 is 16 residues. Trimming left V 8 bases short and J 5 bases short, with 24 bases between.

J is TRBJ2-3 and V is TRBV9; D possibly uses TRBD1 or TRBD2 (5 bases each). The CDR3 has 18 amino acids. Per germline, CDR1 SGDLS and CDR2 YYNGEE. V dropped 1 base and J dropped 2 bases, with 20 bases sitting between them. The CDR3 loop reads CASSVISRDGLDTDTQYF. CDR3 in DNA: TGTGCCAGCAGCGTAATCAGTAGGGACGGCCTAGACACAGATACGCAGTATTTT.